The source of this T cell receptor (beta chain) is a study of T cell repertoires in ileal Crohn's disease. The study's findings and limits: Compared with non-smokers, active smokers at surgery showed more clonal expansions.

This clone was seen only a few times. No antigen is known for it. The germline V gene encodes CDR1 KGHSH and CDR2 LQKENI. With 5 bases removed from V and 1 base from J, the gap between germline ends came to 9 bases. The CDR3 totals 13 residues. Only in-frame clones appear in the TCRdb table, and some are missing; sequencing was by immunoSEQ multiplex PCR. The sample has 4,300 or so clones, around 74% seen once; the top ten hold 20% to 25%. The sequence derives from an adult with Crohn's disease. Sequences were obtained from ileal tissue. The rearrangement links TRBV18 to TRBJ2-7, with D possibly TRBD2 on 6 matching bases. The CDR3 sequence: CASSGGNSYEQYF. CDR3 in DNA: TGTGCCAGCTCAGGGGGGAATTCCTACGAGCAGTACTTC.